Below, 16 T cell receptor beta chains from the same sample are listed, as sequenced in a study of molecular identifiers for immune sequencing clone quantification. From the PCR reads, TCRdb called clonotypes with MiXCR, one entry per CDR3 protein. The table includes about 640,000 distinct CDR3 sequences, roughly 21% detected once. The sample comprised naive CD8+ T cells from blood, with Jurkat cell RNA spiked in. Sample subset: FACS-sorted CD8+CD4-CCR7+CD45RA+ naive T cells. The receptors were sampled from a human donor in good health. Some libraries in this study had Jurkat cell RNA spiked in.

In its sample, this clonotype was seen many times. V gene TRBV11-2 combines with J gene TRBJ2-1, with 7 bases lining up with TRBD1. From germline, CDR1 is SGHAT and CDR2 FQNNGV. This CDR3 is 16 amino acids long. The ends lost 0 bases at V and 5 bases at J; junction bases unmatched: 7. CDR3 amino acids: CASSLEAYGTDNEQFF. CDR3 in DNA: TGTGCCAGCAGCTTAGAGGCCTACGGGACAGACAATGAGCAGTTCTTC.

In this sample, this clonotype turned up many times. The chain carries TRBV7-2 and TRBJ2-1; no clear D gene. This CDR3 is built from 15 residues. Germline CDR1 SGHTA, CDR2 FQGNSA. V lost 1 base and J lost 5, with 12 bases in between. The CDR3, as DNA: TGTGCCAGCAGCTTAGGGACCTGGGCCAACAATGAGCAGTTCTTC. This translates into CASSLGTWANNEQFF.

Concerning this clonotype: A much larger clonotype is one base distant, so this may be a read error. The chain employs TRBV12-3 or TRBV12-4 and TRBJ2-5, with D uncertain. The CDR3 covers 14 residues. The CDR3 protein is CASSYDVNYTDQHF. The CDR3 coding sequence is TGTGCCAGCAGTTACGATGTCAATTACACAGACCAGCACTTC.

This clonotype was picked up many times. The chain employs TRBV5-6 and TRBJ2-7, with no clear D. V was cut by 4 bases and J by 5 bases, with 16 bases left in between. Germline CDR1 SGHDT, CDR2 YYEEEE. The CDR3 runs 14 residues. This chain's CDR3 is CASSIGSFIDEQYF. CDR3 bases: TGTGCCAGCAGCATAGGTAGTTTTATCGACGAGCAGTACTTC.

This clonotype was counted many times. The gene calls are TRBV6-2 or TRBV6-3 and TRBJ2-3, with unresolved D. V was pared by 2 bases and J by 3 bases, with 12 bases between. In germline, CDR1 is MNHEY, CDR2 SVGEGT. There are 15 residues in the CDR3. The CDR3: CASSYVGRKTDTQYF. The CDR3 DNA reads as TGTGCCAGCAGTTACGTCGGGCGAAAGACAGATACGCAGTATTTT.

This clonotype was recorded at least ten times. The chain joins TRBV30 to TRBJ2-7; TRBD1 agrees at 7 bases. The V gene end was trimmed by 2 bases and the J gene end by 6 bases; junction bases not matched to a gene: 1. This CDR3 has 11 amino acids. Germline CDR1 and CDR2: GTSNPN and SVGIG (reference sequence). This chain's CDR3 is CAWSTGAEQYF. CDR3 DNA sequence: TGTGCCTGGAGTACAGGGGCCGAGCAGTACTTC. The variable domain in full, completed from reference TRBV30 and TRBJ2-7, reads SQTIHQWPATLVQPVGSPLSLECTVEGTSNPNLYWYRQAAGRGLQLLFYSVGIGQISSEVPQNLSASRPQDRQFILSSKKLLLSDSGFYLCAWSTGAEQYFGPGTRLTVT.

The V call is TRBV3-1, the J call TRBJ2-1; D possibly corresponds to TRBD2 (6 bases). Germline V gene sequence: CDR1 LGHDT, CDR2 YNNKEL (reference sequence). Trimming cost V 0 bases and J 0 bases, with 18 bases left between them. The CDR3 consists of 19 residues. CDR3 coding DNA: TGTGCCAGCAGCCAAGATCGCCCCTCGGGAGCTAGCTCCTACAATGAGCAGTTCTTC. It codes for CASSQDRPSGASSYNEQFF.

This clonotype was detected ten times or more. This sequence joins TRBV5-5 and TRBJ1-4; D is unresolved. The CDR3 runs to 14 residues. Germline CDR1 reads SGHKS; CDR2 reads YYEKEE (reference sequence). V gave up 2 bases and J gave up 8 bases, with 13 bases separating them. This chain's CDR3 is CASSFTRADEKLFF. The DNA of the CDR3 is TGTGCCAGCAGCTTCACGCGCGCGGACGAAAAACTGTTTTTT.

Many counts were recorded for this clonotype. The chain links TRBV7-9 to TRBJ2-3; D might be TRBD2 (6 bases). V was trimmed by 5 bases and J by 4 bases, leaving 16 bases between them. CDR1 and CDR2 (germline): SEHNR, FQNEAQ (reference sequence). The CDR3 consists of 15 residues. CDR3: CASSPPSGSADTQYF. DNA of the CDR3: TGTGCCAGCAGCCCGCCCTCCGGGAGCGCAGATACGCAGTATTTT.

This clonotype was detected many times. CDR3 in amino acids: CASSNTLNTEAFF. The DNA of the CDR3 is TGTGCCAGTAGTAACACTTTGAACACTGAAGCTTTCTTT. The chain joins TRBV19 to TRBJ1-1; no clear D gene. The CDR3 has 13 amino acids. Deletions cut 4 bases from V and 0 bases from J, with 6 bases between. Per germline, CDR1 LNHDA and CDR2 SQIVND (reference sequence).

This clonotype was recorded at least ten times. The genes are TRBV6-2 or TRBV6-3 and TRBJ2-1; D is uncertain. Germline values: CDR1 MNHEY, CDR2 SVGEGT. The CDR3 covers 13 residues. With 0 bases removed from V and 8 bases from J, the gap between germline ends came to 8 bases. This chain's CDR3 is CASSYSRPDEQFF. Written as DNA, the CDR3 is TGTGCCAGCAGTTACTCCCGGCCCGATGAGCAGTTCTTC.

This clonotype occurred a few times. The chain employs TRBV12-3 or TRBV12-4 and TRBJ2-3; D is perhaps TRBD2 (6 bases). The CDR3 is made up of 14 amino acids. Trimming removed 8 bases from V and 1 base from J, with 13 bases in between. The CDR3 loop reads CASGTGLGTDTQYF. CDR3 DNA sequence: TGTGCCAGCGGCACGGGACTCGGCACAGATACGCAGTATTTT.

This clonotype was detected only once. A single base separates this from a much larger clone, so it may be a read error. The gene calls are TRBV7-3 and TRBJ2-7; D remains unclear. The V and J ends lost 3 bases and 6 bases respectively, with 12 bases between them. The germline V gene has CDR1 SGHTA and CDR2 FQGTGA. This CDR3 is 13 amino acids long. CDR3 sequence: CASSFQQWVEQYF. DNA for the CDR3: TGTGCCAGCAGCTTTCAGCAGTGGGTCGAGCAGTACTTC.

This clonotype has at least ten counts. V is TRBV4-1 and J is TRBJ2-2; TRBD1 might be the D (6 bases). Deletions cut 4 bases from V and 4 bases from J, with 10 bases between. Germline V lookup: CDR1 MGHRA, CDR2 YSYEKL. The CDR3 runs to 14 residues. This CDR3 reads CASSLRGGTGELFF. The CDR3 nucleotides read TGCGCCAGCAGCCTAAGAGGGGGCACCGGGGAGCTGTTTTTT.

This clonotype was found many times. J is TRBJ2-5 and V is TRBV9, with TRBD2 identical over 7 bases. The trim removed 3 bases at V and 5 bases at J, leaving 19 bases unmatched. Per the germline V gene, CDR1 is SGDLS and CDR2 is YYNGEE. This CDR3 has 18 residues. The CDR3 loop reads CASSADPGLPTNAETQYF. The CDR3 DNA reads as TGTGCCAGCAGCGCAGATCCGGGACTACCCACCAATGCCGAGACCCAGTACTTC. The complete variable domain, with remaining parts taken from reference TRBV9 and TRBJ2-5, reads DSGVTQTPKHLITATGQRVTLRCSPRSGDLSVYWYQQSLDQGLQFLIQYYNGEERAKGNILERFSAQQFPDLHSELNLSSLELGDSALYFCASSADPGLPTNAETQYFGPGTRLLVL.

This clonotype has ten or more counts. V usage is TRBV7-9 and J usage is TRBJ2-7; 9 bases agree with TRBD1. V gave up 4 bases and J gave up 6 bases; unmatched junction bases: 4. From germline, CDR1 is SEHNR and CDR2 FQNEAQ (reference sequence). The CDR3 runs 13 residues. As DNA, the CDR3 is TGTGCCAGCAGCTCTCCGGACAGGGGCGAGCAGTACTTC. Protein product: CASSSPDRGEQYF.